This T cell receptor beta chain was captured by sequencing in a study of T-cell reconstitution after alpha-beta-depleted transplantation in children. The table lists this clonotype with a few counts. Preparation of the TCRbeta library used unique molecular identifiers. TCRdb redid the calling of the PCR reads with MiXCR, one entry per CDR3 protein. The sample shows just under 550,000 distinct CDR3 sequences, approximately 16% of them seen only once. This sample comprised PBMCs from the stem cell graft donor, obtained from the stem cell graft. This receptor was obtained from a human donor who donated a stem cell graft to a child with acute lymphoblastic leukemia.

As DNA, the CDR3 is TGTGCCAGCATCATTTCCGGGACAGGGATCGCCGGGGAGCTGTTTTTT. It specifies CASIISGTGIAGELFF. The chain carries TRBV12-3 or TRBV12-4 and TRBJ2-2, with 9 bases matching TRBD1. This CDR3 has 16 residues. J was trimmed by 6 bases and V by 7 bases; bases with no gene match: 12.